This entry features one T cell receptor beta chain sequence. Its antigen is as yet unknown. The data derive from a study of CD8 T cells in Susac syndrome. After extraction with the RNeasy kit, roughly 0.5 to 1 ug of the RNA was reverse transcribed using random hexamers. An immunoSEQ multiplex PCR amplified TCR beta CDR3 over 54 Vbeta and 13 Jbeta. TCRdb ran MiXCR on the immunoSEQ multiplex PCR reads and lists one entry per CDR3 protein. Among some 220,000 distinct CDR3 sequences listed, around 95% were seen once. Each multiple sclerosis control was a treatment-naive patient with relapsing-remitting disease that was either stable or active. The CDR3 loop spans 15 amino acids. CDR1 KGHSH and CDR2 LQKENI come from the germline V gene. Trimming pared 2 bases from V and 2 bases from J, leaving 7 bases between. Study results and limitations: As acknowledged by the study, its TCR sequencing and HLA analysis included a relatively small number of individuals.

V and J are TRBV18 and TRBJ2-6; D gene ambiguous. The specimen was CD4+ T cells from PBMCs. The clonotype was recovered from a human donor with multiple sclerosis. CDR3 nucleotide sequence: TGTGCCAGCTCACCAATAGGAACTGGGGCCAACGTCCTGACTTTC. Amino acid sequence: CASSPIGTGANVLTF.